The 17 T cell receptor beta chains in this list originate from one sample, sequenced in a study of beta chain features in type 1 diabetes. Expressed TCRB transcripts were sequenced, since all the RNA that had been isolated was reverse transcribed. Repertoires were generated with immunoSEQ multiplex PCR, while TCRdb's copy carries only in-frame clones and drops some. The sample has hundreds of thousands of clones, roughly 8% seen once. What was sequenced was central memory CD4+ T cells from blood. The source is a woman aged 18-30 years in good health.

The J gene is TRBJ2-7, the V gene TRBV18, with TRBD1 matching 8 bases. The CDR3 consists of 11 residues. Losses at the gene ends were 5 bases for V and 13 bases for J; bases not matched to a gene: 7. Germline V lookup: CDR1 KGHSH, CDR2 LQKENI. The CDR3 coding sequence is TGTGCCAGCTCAATTGAACAGGGGGTATACTTC. It encodes CASSIEQGVYF.

In this sample, this clone turned up many times. The J gene is TRBJ2-7, the V gene TRBV7-2, with no clear D. The CDR3 length is 12 residues. From germline, CDR1 is SGHTA and CDR2 FQGNSA. V was trimmed by 3 bases and J by 4 bases, leaving 7 bases between them. CDR3 bases: TGTGCCAGCAGCTTTTCTGGGTACGAGCAGTACTTC. Protein product: CASSFSGYEQYF.

The genes are TRBV5-6 and TRBJ2-3; perhaps TRBD2 as D (6 bases). Germline V gene sequence: CDR1 SGHDT, CDR2 YYEEEE. V was shortened by 4 bases and J by 6 bases, with 12 bases between the two germline ends. This CDR3 comprises 13 residues. The CDR3 region is CASSTGVADTQYF. CDR3 sequence (DNA): TGTGCCAGCAGCACGGGGGTTGCCGATACGCAGTATTTT.

V is TRBV7-9 and J is TRBJ2-3; no firm D call. Germline CDR1 is SEHNR and CDR2 is FQNEAQ (reference sequence). There are 11 residues in the CDR3. The V and J ends lost 7 bases and 3 bases respectively, with 5 bases between them. CDR3 DNA: TGTGCCAGCACCAGTACAGATACGCAGTATTTT. Translating gives CASTSTDTQYF.

The chain links TRBV2 to TRBJ2-2, with 13 bases lining up with TRBD2. The CDR3 consists of 16 residues. V trimming: 8 bases; J trimming: 1 base; junction bases outside the gene matches: 4. Germline lookup yields CDR1 SNHLY and CDR2 FYNNEI. CDR3 coding DNA: TGTGCCAGCGGGGGACTAGCGGGGCGGAACACCGGGGAGCTGTTTTTT. Protein product: CASGGLAGRNTGELFF.

This clone was recorded many times. The chain recombines TRBV4-2 with TRBJ2-3, with TRBD2 matching 11 bases. The CDR3 is 15 amino acids. Trimming at V came to 4 bases and at J to 7 bases, leaving 7 bases not matched to a gene. Germline CDR1 and CDR2: LGHNA and YNFKEQ. The CDR3 nucleotides are TGTGCCAGCAGCCCAGGGGGACTAGCGGAATATACGCAGTATTTT. It encodes CASSPGGLAEYTQYF.

The rearrangement joins TRBV28 to TRBJ1-1; possible D gene TRBD1, 5 bases. V lost 8 bases to trimming and J lost 5 bases, with 15 bases between them. Looked up from germline, CDR1 is MDHEN and CDR2 is SYDVKM. The CDR3 length is 13 residues. CDR3 region: CASEAGQRTEAFF. The DNA of the CDR3 is TGTGCCAGCGAGGCAGGGCAGAGGACTGAAGCTTTCTTT.

The table lists this clone with a few counts. V usage is TRBV7-9 and J usage is TRBJ2-1; 10 nucleotides align to TRBD2. The CDR3 extends over 13 amino acids. Germline values: CDR1 SEHNR, CDR2 FQNEAQ (reference sequence). Trimming removed 7 bases from V and 9 bases from J; junction bases left unmatched: 6. The DNA of the CDR3 is TGTGCCAGCACCTTGTTAGCGGGGGGTGAGCAGTTCTTC. The encoded protein is CASTLLAGGEQFF.

Turning to this clone: Other DNA sequences of this sample code for an identical CDR3. The chain uses TRBV7-2 and TRBJ2-7; 10 bases are a match to TRBD2. The CDR3 length is 15 residues. Trimming cost V 1 base and J 4 bases; bases outside gene matches: 4. Germline V gene lookup returns CDR1 SGHTA and CDR2 FQGNSA. This chain's CDR3 is CASSLGLAGVYEQYF. The CDR3 bases are TGTGCCAGCAGCTTAGGCCTAGCGGGAGTTTACGAGCAGTACTTC.

Notes on this clone: Being one base from a much bigger clone, this may be a read error. Other DNA variants within this sample encode the same CDR3. The genes are TRBV28 and TRBJ2-3; TRBD2 is a possible D gene (5 bases). The CDR3 totals 15 residues. In germline, CDR1 is MDHEN, CDR2 SYDVKM. In nucleotides, the CDR3 is TGTGCCAGCAGCAGCGGACGCCTGAGCACAGATACGCAATATTTT. It specifies CASSSGRLSTDTQYF.

This clone was counted a few times. J is TRBJ1-2 and V is TRBV6-5, with D perhaps TRBD1 (5 bases). The V and J ends lost 4 bases and 0 bases respectively, with 12 bases between them. CDR1 is MNHEY, CDR2 SVGAGI, per germline. CDR3 size: 15 residues. CDR3 DNA: TGTGCCAGCAGTTTGCAAGGGGAAACTAACTATGGCTACACCTTC. As protein: CASSLQGETNYGYTF.

This clone has only a few counts. The chain recombines TRBV18 with TRBJ2-7; TRBD1 matches at 9 bases. CDR1 and CDR2 from the germline V gene are KGHSH and LQKENI. The CDR3 consists of 16 residues. J was trimmed by 5 bases and V by 2 bases; bases with no gene match: 10. The CDR3 DNA follows: TGTGCCAGCTCACCATTCTCGGGACAGGGTTCCCACGAGCAGTACTTC. Its translation: CASSPFSGQGSHEQYF.

The chain recombines TRBV5-6 with TRBJ2-4, with D hard to call. The germline V and J ends were trimmed by 4 bases and 7 bases, with 9 bases remaining between them. The germline V gene encodes CDR1 SGHDT and CDR2 YYEEEE. The CDR3 is 12 amino acids. The CDR3 DNA sequence: TGTGCCAGCAGCAGAACTGGGAACATTCAGTACTTC. Translating gives CASSRTGNIQYF.

This clone was seen a few times. This chain links TRBV6-5 with TRBJ1-4; the D gene is possibly TRBD1 (5 bases). Germline CDR1 MNHEY, CDR2 SVGAGI. V lost 9 bases and J 0 bases, leaving 8 bases between the germline ends. The CDR3 is made up of 13 amino acids. The CDR3 nucleotides are TGTGCCAGTAGACAGACAACTAATGAAAAACTGTTTTTT. Amino acids: CASRQTTNEKLFF.

This clone was observed a handful of times. V usage is TRBV2 and J usage is TRBJ2-5; weak D call: TRBD2 (6 bases). The CDR3 is made up of 13 amino acids. V lost 4 bases and J 6 bases, leaving 12 bases between the germline ends. Germline CDR1 and CDR2: SNHLY and FYNNEI. In nucleotides, the CDR3 is TGTGCCAGCAGTGCAATGGGGAGGCAGACCCAGTACTTC. It encodes CASSAMGRQTQYF.

This sequence joins TRBV15 and TRBJ2-7; D is unclear. The J call may be incorrect, as the DNA end agrees better with TRBJ2-5. Germline V gene data show CDR1 as LNHNV and CDR2 as YYDKDF (reference sequence). This CDR3 contains 14 residues. The CDR3 loop is CATSRDANQETQYF. CDR3 bases: TGTGCCACCAGCAGAGATGCTAACCAAGAGACCCAGTACTTC.

The chain is built from TRBV2 and TRBJ2-2; D gene unclear. Trimming shortened V by 6 bases and J by 0 bases, and 8 bases separated the two germline ends. The CDR3 contains 14 residues. CDR1 and CDR2 (germline): SNHLY, FYNNEI. The CDR3 DNA follows: TGTGCCAGCAGGGGGATTCCGAACACCGGGGAGCTGTTTTTT. It codes for CASRGIPNTGELFF.